Presented here are 32 T cell receptor beta chains from one specimen sequenced in a study of graft-versus-host responses after intestinal transplantation. TCRdb keeps only in-frame clones here, not all; method: immunoSEQ multiplex PCR. The sample consists of some 100,000 clones, around 93% of them appearing once. These receptors have no known antigen. Sequencing used unstimulated CD8+ T cells sorted from spleen or lymph node cells, obtained before transplant. The receptors stem from a human donor who was the organ donor for an intestinal transplant.

The chain combines TRBV5-1 with TRBJ2-1; 10 nucleotides line up with TRBD2. Trimming took 3 bases from V and 5 from J; bases not matched to a gene: 5. The CDR3 extends over 15 amino acids. Germline CDR1 SGHRS, CDR2 YFSETQ. CDR3 bases: TGCGCCAGCAGCTCGACGACTAGCGGGCACAATGAGCAGTTCTTC. Residues: CASSSTTSGHNEQFF.

With regard to this clone: The junction shows a germline mismatch at one end, possibly a read error. The V gene is TRBV7-9, the J gene TRBJ2-1; maybe TRBD1 (6 bases). The CDR3 has 9 residues. Germline V lookup: CDR1 SEHNR, CDR2 FQNEAQ (reference sequence). Here the CDR3 DNA reads TGTGCCAGCAGCTTAGAGGGGGTCTTC. Translating it yields CASSLEGVF.

The chain couples TRBV28 to TRBJ2-5; no clear D gene. Germline CDR1 is MDHEN and CDR2 is SYDVKM. This CDR3 has 11 residues. V lost 3 bases, J lost 5 bases, and 4 bases lay in between. As DNA, the CDR3 is TGTGCCAGCAGTTTCGGGGAGACCCAGTACTTC. The encoded protein is CASSFGETQYF.

This chain uses TRBV19 with TRBJ2-7, with 10 nucleotides matching TRBD1. CDR3 length: 13 amino acids. After removal of 7 bases from V and 6 bases from J, the junction contained 6 bases not matched to a gene. Germline-derived CDR1 and CDR2 are LNHDA and SQIVND (reference sequence). The CDR3 here is CASTDGTGVEQYF. As DNA, the CDR3 is TGTGCCAGTACCGATGGGACAGGGGTCGAGCAGTACTTC.

CDR3: CASSLSASGIEQFF. Written as DNA, the CDR3 is TGTGCCAGCAGTTTATCTGCTAGCGGGATTGAGCAGTTCTTC. This sequence joins TRBV27 and TRBJ2-1, with 9 bases fitting TRBD2. Germline V gene data show CDR1 as MNHEY and CDR2 as SMNVEV (reference sequence). This CDR3 has 14 residues. V trimming: 0 bases; J trimming: 9 bases; junction bases outside the gene matches: 3.

The V and J genes are TRBV7-8 and TRBJ2-7, with 8 bases that match TRBD2. Unmatched junction bases numbered 4, after V lost 1 base and J lost 5 bases. In germline, CDR1 is SGHVS, CDR2 FQNEAQ. The CDR3 has 14 residues. For the CDR3, the DNA is TGTGCCAGCAGCTTAGGTTATAGCGGGAACGAGCAGTACTTC. Translation gives CASSLGYSGNEQYF.

This clone was found a few times. The rearrangement joins TRBV4-1 to TRBJ2-7, with 10 nucleotides matching TRBD1. Germline V CDR1 and CDR2: MGHRA, YSYEKL. The CDR3 runs to 17 residues. The junction had 11 bases not matched to a gene; V was cut back by 4 bases and J by 2 bases. The DNA of the CDR3 is TGCGCCAGCAGCCTAAATTTCCCGGGACAGGGGACCTACGAGCAGTACTTC. Protein product: CASSLNFPGQGTYEQYF.

The genes are TRBV11-2 and TRBJ2-7; the D gene is possibly TRBD1 (5 bases). CDR1 SGHAT and CDR2 FQNNGV come from the germline V gene. The CDR3 has 15 residues. V lost 5 bases and J lost 3, with 17 bases in between. The CDR3 here is CASSLSIGHNYEQYF. The CDR3, as DNA: TGTGCCAGCAGCCTCTCCATCGGACACAACTACGAGCAGTACTTC.

This clone appeared once. The chain joins TRBV28 to TRBJ1-5, with TRBD1 identical over 8 bases. This CDR3 contains 14 residues. Germline lookup yields CDR1 MDHEN and CDR2 SYDVKM. V lost 5 bases to trimming and J lost 7 bases; unmatched junction nucleotides: 7. As DNA, the CDR3 is TGTGCCAGCAGTCCGTTGACAGGGGAACAGCCCCAGCATTTT. Amino acids: CASSPLTGEQPQHF.

This clone was counted between two and nine times. The chain uses TRBV5-6 and TRBJ2-7; D not certain. V was cut by 5 bases and J by 5 bases, with 11 bases left in between. Germline CDR1 SGHDT, CDR2 YYEEEE. CDR3 size: 12 residues. CDR3 in DNA: TGTGCCAGCAGTTCTCTCAGTAACGAGCAGTACTTC. Translation: CASSSLSNEQYF.

V usage is TRBV18 and J usage is TRBJ1-4; D might be TRBD1 (6 bases). Germline V gene data show CDR1 as KGHSH and CDR2 as LQKENI. The V and J ends lost 3 bases and 0 bases respectively, with 14 bases between them. The CDR3 has 17 residues. The CDR3 reads CASSPVPYRATNEKLFF. For the CDR3, the DNA is TGTGCCAGCTCACCCGTCCCCTACAGGGCAACTAATGAAAAACTGTTTTTT.

The chain's CDR3 is CASRRLIRGGTEAFF. The CDR3 coding sequence is TGTGCCAGCAGACGACTTATCAGGGGTGGAACTGAAGCTTTCTTT. The chain has TRBV28 and TRBJ1-1, with D perhaps TRBD1 (6 bases). The germline V and J ends were trimmed by 6 bases and 5 bases, with 19 bases remaining between them. Germline-derived CDR1 and CDR2 are MDHEN and SYDVKM. The CDR3 totals 15 residues. The complete variable domain, with remaining parts taken from reference TRBV28 and TRBJ1-1, reads DVKVTQSSRYLVKRTGEKVFLECVQDMDHENMFWYRQDPGLGLRLIYFSYDVKMKEKGDIPEGYSVSREKKERFSLILESASTNQTSMYLCASRRLIRGGTEAFFGQGTRLTVV.

The gene calls are TRBV27 and TRBJ2-2, with 10 bases lining up with TRBD1. With V trimmed by 5 bases and J by 4 bases, 10 bases remained unmatched. The CDR3 loop spans 17 amino acids. Germline values: CDR1 MNHEY, CDR2 SMNVEV (reference sequence). As DNA, the CDR3 is TGTGCCAGCAGTCCAACCTGGACAGGGGGGTCCACCGGGGAGCTGTTTTTT. It is translated as CASSPTWTGGSTGELFF.

The J gene is TRBJ1-6, the V gene TRBV7-2; 8 bases line up with TRBD1. CDR1 is SGHTA and CDR2 is FQGNSA in the germline V gene. This CDR3 contains 13 residues. V lost 4 bases and J lost 10; bases outside the gene matches: 3. The CDR3 is CASSSDRASPLHF. The CDR3 DNA reads TGTGCCAGCAGCTCGGACAGGGCCTCACCCCTCCACTTT.

In regard to this clone: Other DNA sequences of this sample code for an identical CDR3. The rearrangement joins TRBV9 to TRBJ2-7; D unclear. This CDR3 is 11 amino acids long. Germline V gene data show CDR1 as SGDLS and CDR2 as YYNGEE. V was shortened by 7 bases and J by 3 bases, with 8 bases between the two germline ends. The CDR3 nucleotides are TGTGCCAGCTCCGCAGGCTACGAGCAGTACTTC. Amino acid sequence: CASSAGYEQYF.

The gene calls are TRBV6-5 and TRBJ2-7; D perhaps matches TRBD1 (6 bases). The CDR3 loop spans 13 amino acids. Trimming cost V 8 bases and J 4 bases, with 15 bases left between them. Germline CDR1 and CDR2: MNHEY and SVGAGI. As DNA, the CDR3 is TGTGCCAGCCTATCGGCAGGGGCATACGAGCAGTACTTC. As protein: CASLSAGAYEQYF.

This clone was seen more than once but under ten times. The rearrangement links TRBV25-1 to TRBJ1-6; D is possibly TRBD1 (5 bases). CDR1 is MGHDK and CDR2 is SYGVNS in the germline V gene. The ends were cut back, 4 bases at V and 9 bases at J, with 13 bases in the middle. The length of the CDR3 is 14 residues. CDR3 sequence (DNA): TGTGCCAGCAGTGGCCGCCAGGGATCTTCACCCCTCCACTTT. It specifies CASSGRQGSSPLHF.

This clone was counted once. The genes are TRBV11-2 and TRBJ2-5; D gene unclear. This CDR3 spans 12 amino acids. CDR1 and CDR2 from the germline V gene are SGHAT and FQNNGV. Trimming shortened V by 2 bases and J by 5 bases, and 6 bases separated the two germline ends. For the CDR3, the DNA is TGTGCCAGCAGCTTAAACAAGGAGACCCAGTACTTC. Its translation: CASSLNKETQYF.

Here the CDR3 DNA reads TGTGCCAGCAGCGACACAGGGCCGGGCTATGGCTACACCTTC. It yields the protein CASSDTGPGYGYTF. The V and J genes are TRBV11-3 and TRBJ1-2, with D possibly matching TRBD1 (6 bases). This CDR3 has 14 amino acids. Germline CDR1 reads SGHNT; CDR2 reads YENEEA. V gave up 5 bases and J gave up 4 bases, with 14 bases separating them.

The V gene is TRBV6-5, the J gene TRBJ1-2; D not certain. The V end was cut by 2 bases, the J end by 1 base, with 11 bases between. Germline V CDR1 and CDR2: MNHEY, SVGAGI. The CDR3 spans 15 residues. The CDR3 here is CASSYLPQDNYGYTF. In DNA form, the CDR3 reads TGTGCCAGCAGTTACCTTCCTCAGGATAACTATGGCTACACCTTC.

For this clone: The identical CDR3 is also encoded by other nucleotide sequences in the sample. The CDR3 loop reads CASRSAGEGTGELFF. CDR3 DNA sequence: TGTGCCAGCAGGTCAGCGGGAGAGGGCACCGGGGAGCTGTTTTTT. This chain joins TRBV28 and TRBJ2-2; 8 bases line up with TRBD2. The germline V gene has CDR1 MDHEN and CDR2 SYDVKM. The CDR3 is 15 residues long. With V trimmed by 6 bases and J by 4 bases, 7 bases remained unmatched.

The gene calls are TRBV5-4 and TRBJ1-1; TRBD1 is a possible D gene (5 bases). The CDR3 extends over 14 amino acids. CDR1 is SGHNT, CDR2 YYREEE, per germline (reference sequence). V shed 4 bases and J shed 2 bases, with 12 bases lying between them. CDR3 sequence (DNA): TGTGCCAGCAGCCTGAACACAGGAAACACTGAAGCTTTCTTT. This encodes CASSLNTGNTEAFF.

V is TRBV4-1 and J is TRBJ1-2, with D unclear. Germline V gene lookup returns CDR1 MGHRA and CDR2 YSYEKL. The CDR3 is 18 residues long. Trimming took 4 bases from V and 3 from J, leaving 24 bases between them. The CDR3 nucleotides read TGCGCCAGCAGCCGGAATATGAGGGCCACCCCGACCGACTATGGCTACACCTTC. It specifies CASSRNMRATPTDYGYTF.

The count of this clone is one. The gene calls are TRBV7-2 and TRBJ2-2; D ambiguous. In germline, CDR1 is SGHTA, CDR2 FQGNSA. Deletions cut 2 bases from V and 7 bases from J, with 11 bases between. This CDR3 is built from 14 residues. DNA of the CDR3: TGTGCCAGCAGCTTATATTTTTACGGCGGGGAGCTGTTTTTT. Its translation is CASSLYFYGGELFF.

The chain recombines TRBV4-2 with TRBJ2-6, with D possibly being TRBD1 (6 bases). CDR1 LGHNA and CDR2 YNFKEQ come from the germline V gene. This CDR3 contains 17 residues. Trimming left V 4 bases short and J 1 base short, with 14 bases between. The CDR3 reads CASSRMGAWSGANVLTF. In DNA form, the CDR3 reads TGTGCCAGCAGCCGCATGGGGGCGTGGTCTGGGGCCAACGTCCTGACTTTC.

CDR3 residues: CASSEGGRAPQETQYF. The CDR3 nucleotides are TGTGCCAGCAGTGAAGGAGGGAGGGCCCCGCAAGAGACCCAGTACTTC. The chain couples TRBV2 to TRBJ2-5, with TRBD2 matching 7 bases. Germline trimming cut 1 base from V and 2 bases from J; bases unmatched to any gene: 7. The CDR3 consists of 16 residues. Germline V gene data show CDR1 as SNHLY and CDR2 as FYNNEI.

V gene TRBV19 combines with J gene TRBJ2-1, with D possibly being TRBD2 (5 bases). The CDR3 extends over 20 amino acids. Germline CDR1 reads LNHDA; CDR2 reads SQIVND (reference sequence). V was clipped by 0 bases and J by 0 bases, with 21 bases between them. In DNA, the CDR3 is TGTGCCAGTAGTATAGATTGGGGTCCATCTAGCCGGTTCTCCTACAATGAGCAGTTCTTC. Translating gives CASSIDWGPSSRFSYNEQFF.

The chain links TRBV7-9 to TRBJ2-1; 9 nucleotides match TRBD2. After removal of 3 bases from V and 6 bases from J, the junction contained 9 bases not matched to a gene. Germline CDR1 SEHNR, CDR2 FQNEAQ (reference sequence). The CDR3 runs to 16 residues. The CDR3 protein is CASSLSLSGGSNEQFF. In nucleotides, the CDR3 is TGTGCCAGCAGCTTGTCTCTGAGCGGGGGGAGCAATGAGCAGTTCTTC.

This rearrangement joins TRBV9 to TRBJ1-2, with D unresolved. Trimming took 3 bases from V and 4 from J, leaving 13 bases between them. Germline CDR1 SGDLS, CDR2 YYNGEE. The CDR3 has 14 amino acids. As DNA, the CDR3 is TGTGCCAGCAGCGCCAGCGTCAAAATCTATGGCTACACCTTC. Translating gives CASSASVKIYGYTF.

The chain uses TRBV5-1 and TRBJ2-1; TRBD2 aligns across 8 bases. This CDR3 has 14 residues. V gave up 5 bases and J gave up 14 bases; unmatched junction bases: 15. CDR1 is SGHRS and CDR2 is YFSETQ in the germline V gene. Here the CDR3 DNA reads TGCGCCAGCAGACCCGGGACTAGAGGGATCTGGGAGTTCTTC. Amino acids: CASRPGTRGIWEFF.

The rearrangement uses TRBV7-8 and TRBJ1-6; maybe TRBD1 (6 bases). V was trimmed by 5 bases and J by 3 bases, leaving 14 bases between them. The CDR3 is 16 residues long. Germline values: CDR1 SGHVS, CDR2 FQNEAQ. CDR3 in amino acids: CASSGTKDSYNSPLHF. In nucleotides, the CDR3 is TGTGCCAGCAGCGGCACAAAGGACAGCTATAATTCACCCCTCCACTTT.

Comment on this clone: One junction end disagrees with the germline gene, perhaps due to a read error. The V and J genes are TRBV27 and TRBJ2-7; TRBD1 might be the D (6 bases). Germline CDR1 MNHEY, CDR2 SMNVEV (reference sequence). The CDR3 is 14 amino acids. The CDR3 coding sequence is TGTGCCAGCAGTTTAACAGGGTTCTCCAACGAGCAGTACTTC. This gives the protein CASSLTGFSNEQYF.